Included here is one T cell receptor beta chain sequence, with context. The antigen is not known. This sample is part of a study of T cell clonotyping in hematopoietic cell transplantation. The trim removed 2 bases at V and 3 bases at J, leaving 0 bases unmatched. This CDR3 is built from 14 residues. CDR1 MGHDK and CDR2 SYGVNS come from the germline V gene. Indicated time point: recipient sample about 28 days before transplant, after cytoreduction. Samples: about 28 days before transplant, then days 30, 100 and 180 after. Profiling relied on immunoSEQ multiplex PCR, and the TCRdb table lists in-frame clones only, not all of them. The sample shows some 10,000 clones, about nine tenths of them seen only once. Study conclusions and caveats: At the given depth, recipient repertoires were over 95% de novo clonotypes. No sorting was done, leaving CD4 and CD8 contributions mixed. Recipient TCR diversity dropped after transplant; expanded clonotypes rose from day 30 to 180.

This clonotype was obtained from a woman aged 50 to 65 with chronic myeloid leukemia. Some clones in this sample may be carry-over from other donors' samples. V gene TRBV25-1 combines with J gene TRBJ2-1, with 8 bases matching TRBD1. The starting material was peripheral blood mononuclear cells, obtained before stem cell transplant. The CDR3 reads CASSEGQGYNEQFF. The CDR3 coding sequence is TGTGCCAGCAGTGAAGGACAGGGCTACAATGAGCAGTTCTTC.